This T cell receptor (beta chain) appears in the sequencing data of a study of T cell repertoires in cytomegalovirus infection. V was trimmed by 5 bases and J by 3 bases, leaving 16 bases between them. The CDR3 consists of 15 residues. Per germline, CDR1 LNHDA and CDR2 SQIVND (reference sequence). This clonotype was counted many times. TCRdb independently ran MiXCR on the reads; one entry per CDR3 protein. The sample holds fewer than 700,000 distinct CDR3 sequences, roughly 24% seen once. This clonotype was sampled from a human donor in good health (CMV status not recorded). Some clones in this sample may be carry-over from other donors' samples. V usage is TRBV19 and J usage is TRBJ1-1; D gene uncertain. Sequenced: CD8+ T cells from PBMCs. The CDR3 region is CASSVGQTVDTEAFF. The CDR3 DNA follows: TGTGCCAGTAGTGTGGGCCAAACGGTCGACACTGAAGCTTTCTTT.